This TCR beta chain was profiled in a study of T cells in localized non-small cell lung cancer (dated by TCRdb to the early 2020s). For the study in its entirety: T cell repertoires of about 240 early-stage NSCLC patients were analyzed, with tumors being compared against uninvolved tumor-adjacent lungs. All 230 or so NSCLC patients in the cohort were treatment-naive and had localized lung tumors that were resected. A mean age of roughly 66 years was recorded for the NSCLC patients, of whom 129 were male and 100 to 110 were female.

At diagnosis, peripheral blood, uninvolved tumor-adjacent lung and tumor were collected and stored as a combination of fresh-frozen and FFPE material. Blood samples were analyzed as peripheral blood mononuclear cells for TCR repertoire profiling. Per the germline V gene (reference sequence), MNHNY is the CDR1 and SVGAGI is the CDR2. Trimming removed 4 bases from V and 4 bases from J, leaving 16 bases between the germline ends. The CDR3 sequence holds 15 residues, the cysteine and phenylalanine included. Of all the DNA, just the CDR3 is kept, 45 bases in frame from base 1. TCR beta CDR3 regions were sequenced from DNA using the immunoSEQ Assay. Regarding the original processing steps: T cell density was computed as TCR beta template counts normalized to usable DNA estimated by amplifying housekeeping genes. Richness was estimated with the preseqR package, extrapolating to 400,000 templates for PBMC samples and 120,000 templates for tissue samples. Clonality was calculated as one minus Pielou's evenness. Differential abundance testing on productive amino-acid clonotypes, with a minimum total count of 5 and an alpha of 0.1, was used to identify tissue-enriched TCRs. The Jaccard Index and the Morisita Overlap Index were used to measure repertoire overlap between compartments. GLIPH grouped TCR beta CDR3s together with public tetramer-defined viral CDR3s, and a viral motif had to include at least three viral sequences and show V-gene enrichment. TCRdb re-hosts the immuneACCESS table, in-frame sequences only. Its copies lack some clones; in the studies checked, an unresolved V gene accounts for under half of them, and the cause for the rest is not known. D and trimming come from the DNA, and the V and J calls and clone size come from that table. The sample includes around 9,000 clones, with 92% observed a single time. The ten most abundant clones make up 7.5% of the sample.

As concerns this clone: Its target antigen remains unknown. No base quality values were provided; no much bigger clone lies one nucleotide off.

The full study reports these points: A median of roughly 60 of the top 100 tumor clones were detected in paired uninvolved adjacent lung, and 28 of these tumor clones were also found among the top 100 clones of the paired uninvolved adjacent lung. Longer overall survival was associated with higher blood T cell density, whereas shorter survival was associated with higher adjacent-lung clonality. Uninvolved tumor-adjacent lung showed the highest T cell clonality, higher than tumor, which suggests more focused antigenic responses in the uninvolved tumor-adjacent lung. Since the design was exploratory, TCR variables were selected using unadjusted p-values with no false-discovery rate correction. Because multi-region tumor sequencing was not done, intratumor heterogeneity could not be ruled out.

Sample: peripheral blood, taken before any cancer treatment. The source is a woman aged 40 to 75 with stage I squamous cell lung carcinoma. The chain was built from TRBV6-6 and TRBJ1-1; TRBD1 is a possible D gene, resting on 6 matching bases. The DNA reads TGTGCCAGCAGTTCCCCGGAGGGGGTGGGCACTGAAGCTTTCTTT. Its protein reads: CASSSPEGVGTEAFF.